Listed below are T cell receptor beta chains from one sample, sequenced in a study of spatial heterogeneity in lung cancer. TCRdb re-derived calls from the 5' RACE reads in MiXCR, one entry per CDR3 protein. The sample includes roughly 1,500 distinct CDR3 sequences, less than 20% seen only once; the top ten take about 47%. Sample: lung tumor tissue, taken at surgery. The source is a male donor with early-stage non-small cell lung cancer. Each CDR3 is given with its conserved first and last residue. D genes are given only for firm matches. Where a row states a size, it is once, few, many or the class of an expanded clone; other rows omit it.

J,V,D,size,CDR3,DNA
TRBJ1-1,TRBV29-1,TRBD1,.,CSVEDPQGEGHQAFF,TGCAGCGTTGAAGATCCCCAGGGGGAGGGCCACCAAGCTTTCTTT
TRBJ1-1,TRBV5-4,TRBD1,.,CASSLFYRGETEAFF,TGTGCCAGCAGCTTGTTTTACAGGGGCGAAACTGAAGCTTTCTTT
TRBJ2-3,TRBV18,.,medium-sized,CASSPPGPDTQYF,TGTGCCAGCTCACCACCCGGTCCGGATACGCAGTATTTT
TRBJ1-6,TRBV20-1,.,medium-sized,CSARDWSGSSYNSPLHF,TGCAGTGCTAGAGATTGGAGCGGGAGCTCCTATAATTCACCCCTCCACTTT
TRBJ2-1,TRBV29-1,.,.,CSVEDSSYNEQFF,TGCAGCGTTGAGGATAGCTCCTACAATGAGCAGTTCTTC
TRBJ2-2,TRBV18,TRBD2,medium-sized,CASSPSGRSTGELFF,TGTGCCAGCTCACCAAGCGGGAGGAGCACCGGGGAGCTGTTTTTT
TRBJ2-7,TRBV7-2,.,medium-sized,CASSPSSVSSYEQYF,TGTGCCAGCAGTCCCTCTAGCGTTAGCTCCTACGAGCAGTACTTC
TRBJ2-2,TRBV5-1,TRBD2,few,CASRQPGTSGAGELFF,TGCGCCAGCAGGCAACCCGGGACTAGCGGGGCCGGGGAGCTGTTTTTT
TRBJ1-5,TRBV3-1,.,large,CASSQGAAYQPQHF,TGTGCCAGCAGCCAAGGCGCGGCGTATCAGCCCCAGCATTTT
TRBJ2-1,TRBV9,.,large,CASSVLAEYNEQFF,TGTGCCAGCAGCGTACTGGCGGAATACAATGAGCAGTTCTTC
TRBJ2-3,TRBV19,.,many,CASGRQGSTDTQYF,TGTGCCAGTGGGAGGCAGGGCAGCACAGATACGCAGTATTTT
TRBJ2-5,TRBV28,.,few,CASSSWGGGSQETQYF,TGTGCCAGCAGTTCCTGGGGAGGGGGTTCCCAAGAGACCCAGTACTTC
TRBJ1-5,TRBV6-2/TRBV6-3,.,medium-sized,CASSLTSGSNQPQHF,TGTGCCAGCAGCCTCACGTCGGGGAGCAATCAGCCCCAGCATTTT
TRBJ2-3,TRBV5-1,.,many,CASSDGTSTDTQYF,TGCGCCAGCAGTGACGGGACAAGCACAGATACGCAGTATTTT
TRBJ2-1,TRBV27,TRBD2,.,CAINSGGTNEQFF,TGTGCCATAAATAGCGGGGGGACAAATGAGCAGTTCTTC
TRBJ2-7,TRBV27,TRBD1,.,CASRRTGSSYEQYF,TGTGCCAGCCGTAGGACAGGGAGCTCCTACGAGCAGTACTTC
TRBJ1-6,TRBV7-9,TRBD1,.,CASSFQDTGGARSPLHF,TGTGCCAGCAGCTTCCAGGATACAGGGGGCGCAAGGTCACCCCTCCACTTT
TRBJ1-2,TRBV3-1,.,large,CASSQEGEGHTF,TGTGCCAGCAGCCAAGAAGGGGAAGGGCACACCTTC
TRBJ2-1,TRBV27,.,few,CASSLYWEASYNEQFF,TGTGCCAGCAGTTTATATTGGGAAGCGTCCTACAATGAGCAGTTCTTC
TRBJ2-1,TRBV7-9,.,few,CASGFSGVGEQFF,TGTGCCAGCGGTTTCTCTGGAGTTGGCGAGCAGTTCTTC
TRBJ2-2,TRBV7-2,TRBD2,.,CACSGRAPGELFF,TGTGCCTGTAGCGGGAGGGCTCCCGGGGAGCTGTTTTTT
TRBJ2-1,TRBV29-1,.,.,CSVAGSTYNEQFF,TGCAGCGTTGCAGGGTCTACCTACAATGAGCAGTTCTTC
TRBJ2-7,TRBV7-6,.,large,CASSFIAPSYEQYF,TGTGCCAGCAGCTTTATAGCACCCTCCTACGAGCAGTACTTC
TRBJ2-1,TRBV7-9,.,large,CASSSDVRQSYNEQFF,TGTGCCAGCAGCTCCGACGTGAGACAGAGCTACAATGAGCAGTTCTTC
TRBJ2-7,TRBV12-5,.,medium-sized,CASGLSSYEQYF,TGTGCTAGTGGTTTGAGCTCCTACGAGCAGTACTTC
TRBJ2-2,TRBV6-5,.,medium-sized,CASSPDTGELFF,TGTGCCAGCAGCCCCGACACCGGGGAGCTGTTTTTT
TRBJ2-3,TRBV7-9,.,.,CASSLARGGADTQYF,TGTGCCAGCAGCTTAGCTCGGGGCGGCGCAGATACGCAGTATTTT
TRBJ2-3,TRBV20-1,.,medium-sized,CSATSQDTQYF,TGCAGTGCTACGAGTCAAGATACGCAGTATTTT
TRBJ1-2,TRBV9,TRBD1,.,CASSAGDSNYGYTF,TGTGCCAGCAGCGCAGGGGACAGCAACTATGGCTACACCTTC
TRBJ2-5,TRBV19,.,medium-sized,CASSTRWGRVETQYF,TGTGCCAGTAGTACCCGGTGGGGACGGGTAGAGACCCAGTACTTC
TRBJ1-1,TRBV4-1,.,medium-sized,CASSQAVRTRDTEAFF,TGCGCCAGCAGCCAAGCGGTACGGACCCGGGACACTGAAGCTTTCTTT
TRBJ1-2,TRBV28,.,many,CASLPDHFNYGYTF,TGTGCCAGCCTCCCGGACCACTTTAACTATGGCTACACCTTC
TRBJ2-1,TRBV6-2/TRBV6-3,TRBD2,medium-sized,CASRLRLAGANEQFF,TGTGCCAGCAGGCTCCGGCTAGCGGGAGCCAATGAGCAGTTCTTC
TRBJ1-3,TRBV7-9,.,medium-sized,CASSFAGDGNTIYF,TGTGCCAGCAGTTTTGCAGGGGATGGAAACACCATATATTTT
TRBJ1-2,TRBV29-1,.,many,CSVDIIYGYTF,TGCAGCGTTGATATAATATATGGCTACACCTTC
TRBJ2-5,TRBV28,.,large,CASGTQETQYF,TGTGCCAGCGGGACCCAAGAGACCCAGTACTTC
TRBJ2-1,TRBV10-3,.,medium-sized,CAISARDTVNEQFF,TGTGCCATCAGTGCCCGGGACACCGTCAATGAGCAGTTCTTC
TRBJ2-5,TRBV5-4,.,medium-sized,CASSLEETQYF,TGTGCCAGCAGCTTGGAAGAGACCCAGTACTTC
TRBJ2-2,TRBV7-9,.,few,CASSLGLNTGELFF,TGTGCCAGCAGCTTAGGATTGAACACCGGGGAGCTGTTTTTT
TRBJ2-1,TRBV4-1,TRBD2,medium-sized,CASSHTSGSMNEQFF,TGCGCCAGCAGCCATACTAGCGGGAGTATGAATGAGCAGTTCTTC
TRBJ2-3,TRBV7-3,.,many,CASSLGYPTDTQYF,TGTGCCAGCAGCTTAGGGTATCCAACAGATACGCAGTATTTT
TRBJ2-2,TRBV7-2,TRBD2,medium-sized,CASSRLLAGGTGELFF,TGTGCCAGCAGCCGACTACTAGCGGGAGGAACCGGGGAGCTGTTTTTT
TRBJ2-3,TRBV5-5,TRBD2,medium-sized,CASSLGLAGTTDTQYF,TGTGCCAGCAGCTTGGGACTAGCGGGGACCACAGATACGCAGTATTTT
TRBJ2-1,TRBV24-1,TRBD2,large,CATSVGGRPYNEQFF,TGTGCCACCAGTGTGGGCGGGAGGCCTTACAATGAGCAGTTCTTC
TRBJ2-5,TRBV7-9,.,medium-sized,CASSIGRGQYETQYF,TGTGCCAGCAGCATCGGGAGGGGGCAGTATGAGACCCAGTACTTC
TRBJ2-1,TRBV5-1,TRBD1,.,CASSLAGTVGYNEQFF,TGCGCCAGCAGCTTGGCAGGGACAGTGGGTTACAATGAGCAGTTCTTC
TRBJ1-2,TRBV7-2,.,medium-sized,CASSERTADTGYTF,TGTGCCAGCAGCGAGCGGACTGCGGACACCGGCTACACCTTC
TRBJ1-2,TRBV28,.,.,CASSSGTIYGYTF,TGTGCCAGCAGTTCGGGGACCATCTATGGCTACACCTTC
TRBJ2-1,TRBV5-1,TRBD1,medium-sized,CASSLGQGGNEQFF,TGCGCCAGCAGCCTGGGACAGGGGGGGAATGAGCAGTTCTTC